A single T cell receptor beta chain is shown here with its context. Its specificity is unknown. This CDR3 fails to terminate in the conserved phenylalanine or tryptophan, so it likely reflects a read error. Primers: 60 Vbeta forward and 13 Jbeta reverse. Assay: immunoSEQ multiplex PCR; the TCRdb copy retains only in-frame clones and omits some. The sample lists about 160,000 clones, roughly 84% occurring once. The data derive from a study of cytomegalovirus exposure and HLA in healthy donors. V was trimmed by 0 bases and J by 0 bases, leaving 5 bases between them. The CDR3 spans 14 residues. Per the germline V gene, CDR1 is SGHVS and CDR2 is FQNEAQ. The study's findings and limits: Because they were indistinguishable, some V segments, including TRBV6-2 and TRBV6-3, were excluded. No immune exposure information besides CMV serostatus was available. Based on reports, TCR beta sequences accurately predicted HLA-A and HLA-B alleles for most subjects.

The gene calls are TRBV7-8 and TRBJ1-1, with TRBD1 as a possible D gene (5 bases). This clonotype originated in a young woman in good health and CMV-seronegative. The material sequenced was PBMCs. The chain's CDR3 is CASSLARVNTEAFS. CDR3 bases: TGTGCCAGCAGCTTAGCCAGGGTGAACACTGAAGCTTTCTCT.